The rows below give T cell receptor beta chains drawn from one sample of a study of T cell responses to AZD1222 COVID-19 vaccine. Repertoires were generated with immunoSEQ multiplex PCR, while TCRdb's copy carries only in-frame clones and drops some. The sample consists of around 130,000 clones, roughly nine tenths of them appearing once. The specimen was peripheral blood, collected 28 days after the second dose of the MenACWY control vaccine. The receptors here all came from an adult who received the MenACWY meningococcal vaccine as a control. CDR3s include the opening cysteine and the closing phenylalanine or tryptophan. Fields, in order: J gene, D gene, CDR3 length, V gene, clone size, CDR3 protein, CDR3 DNA. A D gene is named only where the DNA matches it firmly. Clone sizes are given selectively: once, few, many, or a class where the clone is expanded.

TRBJ2-7	TRBD2	15	TRBV7-8	-	CASSFSSTSWYEQYF	TGTGCCAGCAGCTTTAGCTCGACTAGCTGGTACGAGCAGTACTTC
TRBJ2-7	TRBD1	17	TRBV14	-	CASSPLGTGSLSYEQYF	TGTGCCAGCAGCCCCCTGGGGACAGGGTCCCTTTCCTACGAGCAGTACTTC
TRBJ2-1	TRBD2	16	TRBV4-3	-	CASSQEGGTHNNEQFF	TGCGCCAGCAGCCAAGAGGGGGGGACCCATAACAATGAGCAGTTCTTC
TRBJ1-2	-	12	TRBV29-1	few	CSVGRAVYGYTF	TGCAGCGTTGGGAGGGCCGTGTATGGCTACACCTTC
TRBJ2-7	TRBD1	15	TRBV28	-	CASSTTTGGGYEQYF	TGTGCCAGCAGCACAACCACAGGGGGCGGGTACGAGCAGTACTTC
TRBJ1-3	TRBD1	12	TRBV4-3	-	CASSQGQGPIYF	TGCGCCAGCAGCCAAGGACAGGGCCCCATATATTTT
TRBJ2-7	TRBD1	15	TRBV7-8	-	CASSLGGTGIYEQYF	TGTGCCAGCAGCTTAGGAGGGACAGGCATCTACGAGCAGTACTTC
TRBJ2-7	TRBD2	17	TRBV28	few	CASSQKGLARTSHEQYF	TGTGCCAGCAGTCAAAAGGGACTAGCGAGGACATCCCACGAGCAGTACTTC
TRBJ2-3	-	14	TRBV9	-	CASSVDVRRPTQYF	TGTGCCAGCAGCGTAGATGTGCGGAGGCCTACGCAGTATTTT
TRBJ1-2	-	11	TRBV19	-	CASLSGTLATF	TGTGCCAGTTTATCCGGGACACTCGCCACCTTC
TRBJ2-5	-	15	TRBV7-8	-	CASSPPTGLRETQYF	TGTGCCAGCAGCCCCCCGACAGGCCTGCGGGAGACCCAGTACTTC
TRBJ1-4	-	16	TRBV9	-	CASSTTREAPGEKLFF	TGTGCCAGCAGCACCACGAGGGAGGCCCCTGGGGAAAAACTGTTTTTT
TRBJ1-5	-	13	TRBV28	-	CASSPLGGQPQHF	TGTGCCAGCAGCCCACTGGGCGGTCAGCCCCAGCATTTT
TRBJ1-3	TRBD1	15	TRBV6-5	-	CASRRRTGAGNTIYF	TGTGCCAGCAGACGCCGGACAGGGGCTGGAAACACCATATATTTT
TRBJ2-7	TRBD1	17	TRBV7-9	-	CASSLGVGTGTSYEQYF	TGTGCCAGCAGCTTAGGTGTCGGGACAGGTACCTCCTACGAGCAGTACTTC
TRBJ2-7	-	12	TRBV6-2/TRBV6-3	-	CASSTVSYEQYF	TGTGCCAGCAGTACGGTCTCCTACGAGCAGTACTTC
TRBJ2-2	-	14	TRBV11-1	-	CASSLTSRTGELFF	TGTGCCAGCAGCCTCACCTCCAGGACAGGGGAGCTGTTTTTT
TRBJ2-5	-	16	TRBV15	-	CATSPEDTGNLVTQYF	TGTGCCACCAGCCCGGAGGATACGGGGAATTTAGTGACCCAGTACTTC
TRBJ2-7	-	16	TRBV11-2	-	CASSSTALGKAYEQYF	TGTGCCAGCAGCTCTACCGCATTAGGGAAGGCCTACGAGCAGTACTTC
TRBJ1-5	-	12	TRBV5-6	-	CASSLGEQPQHF	TGTGCCAGCAGCTTGGGCGAGCAGCCCCAGCATTTT
TRBJ2-2	TRBD2	16	TRBV6-1	-	CASSEGASGGPGELFF	TGTGCCAGCAGTGAAGGGGCTAGCGGGGGCCCCGGGGAGCTGTTTTTT
TRBJ2-3	-	16	TRBV2	-	CASSLRAPSSTDTQYF	TGTGCCAGCAGTCTGAGGGCTCCTTCTAGCACAGATACGCAGTATTTT
TRBJ2-5	-	14	TRBV6-5	-	CASSRYRAAETQYF	TGTGCCAGCAGTCGGTACCGGGCGGCAGAGACCCAGTACTTC
TRBJ2-1	TRBD2	15	TRBV28	-	CASSPTSGSYNEQFF	TGTGCCAGCAGCCCCACTAGCGGGTCCTACAATGAGCAGTTCTTC
TRBJ1-6	-	13	TRBV3-1/TRBV3-2	-	CASSPDIASPLHF	TGTGCCAGCAGCCCGGACATCGCTTCACCCCTCCACTTT
TRBJ1-4	-	12	TRBV28	-	CASSRKGEKLFF	TGTGCCAGCAGCCGTAAGGGAGAAAAACTGTTTTTT
TRBJ2-2	TRBD2	15	TRBV11-3	-	CASSPGGADTGELFF	TGTGCCAGCAGCCCGGGGGGGGCTGACACCGGGGAGCTGTTTTTT
TRBJ1-3	TRBD1	15	TRBV5-1	once	CASSAYGQGGNTIYF	TGCGCCAGCAGCGCCTACGGACAGGGAGGAAACACCATATATTTT
TRBJ1-4	TRBD1	14	TRBV18	-	CASSPRQGNEKLFF	TGTGCCAGCTCACCACGACAGGGTAATGAAAAACTGTTTTTT
TRBJ1-1	-	14	TRBV19	-	CASSSTPRDTEAFF	TGTGCCAGTAGCTCGACCCCACGGGACACTGAAGCTTTCTTT
TRBJ2-5	-	13	TRBV12-3/TRBV12-4	-	CASSLGNQETQYF	TGTGCCAGCAGTTTAGGAAACCAAGAGACCCAGTACTTC
TRBJ2-7	-	13	TRBV7-9	once	CASSLSREYEQYF	TGTGCCAGCAGCTTATCCCGGGAGTACGAGCAGTACTTC
TRBJ2-1	TRBD1	16	TRBV14	once	CASSQAIWTGNNEQFF	TGTGCCAGCAGCCAAGCGATCTGGACAGGAAACAATGAGCAGTTCTTC
TRBJ2-1	-	16	TRBV10-3	-	CAISEVVTVNGNEQFF	TGTGCCATCAGTGAGGTTGTGACAGTGAATGGTAATGAGCAGTTCTTC
TRBJ1-2	-	14	TRBV7-2	-	CASSSQGVLYGYTF	TGTGCCAGCAGCTCCCAAGGTGTTCTCTATGGCTACACCTTC
TRBJ1-6	TRBD1	15	TRBV6-1	-	CASSKRTGGGSPLHF	TGTGCCAGCAGTAAAAGGACAGGGGGCGGATCACCCCTCCACTTT
TRBJ1-6	-	12	TRBV6-5	once	CASKATGSPLHF	TGTGCCAGCAAAGCAACAGGTTCACCCCTCCACTTT
TRBJ2-5	TRBD1	15	TRBV7-2	-	CASSLGGSGGETQYF	TGTGCCAGCAGCTTAGGGGGGTCAGGGGGAGAGACCCAGTACTTC
TRBJ1-4	-	16	TRBV6-6	-	CASSYSSGRQLEKLFF	TGTGCCAGCAGTTACTCGTCAGGGCGTCAGTTAGAAAAACTGTTTTTT
TRBJ2-7	TRBD1	15	TRBV7-8	-	CASSLGGDRLYEQYF	TGTGCCAGCAGCTTAGGGGGGGACAGGCTTTACGAGCAGTACTTC
TRBJ1-5	-	17	TRBV5-6	-	CASSLARGAGEYQPQHF	TGTGCCAGCAGCTTGGCCCGTGGCGCGGGGGAGTATCAGCCCCAGCATTTT
TRBJ1-2	TRBD1	14	TRBV29-1	once	CSVAGTGPRGGYTF	TGCAGCGTTGCCGGGACAGGGCCAAGGGGTGGCTACACCTTC
TRBJ2-2	TRBD2	18	TRBV9	-	CASSVGLLAGGGAGELFF	TGTGCCAGCAGCGTAGGTCTCCTAGCGGGGGGTGGCGCCGGGGAGCTGTTTTTT
TRBJ1-2	TRBD1	15	TRBV6-4	-	CASSDSPGQGYGYTF	TGTGCCAGCAGTGACTCTCCGGGACAGGGATATGGCTACACCTTC
TRBJ1-4	-	14	TRBV27	-	CASSTGRMDEKLFF	TGTGCCAGCAGCACCGGACGCATGGATGAAAAACTGTTTTTT
TRBJ1-6	-	16	TRBV5-1	-	CASSPDGSFNNSPLHF	TGCGCCAGCAGCCCCGACGGCAGCTTCAATAATTCACCCCTCCACTTT
TRBJ1-2	-	16	TRBV15	-	CATSRYYPHSPDGYTF	TGTGCCACCAGCAGATACTACCCACACTCACCCGATGGCTACACCTTC
TRBJ2-1	-	17	TRBV6-2/TRBV6-3	-	CASSQPSDFPKMDEQFF	TGTGCCAGCAGCCAACCTTCCGATTTCCCAAAAATGGATGAGCAGTTCTTC
TRBJ1-3	-	15	TRBV5-1	-	CASSLAAGSGNTIYF	TGCGCCAGCAGCTTGGCAGCAGGGTCAGGAAACACCATATATTTT
TRBJ1-5	-	16	TRBV7-2	-	CASSLEPGNSNQPQHF	TGTGCCAGCAGCTTAGAACCAGGAAATAGCAATCAGCCCCAGCATTTT
TRBJ1-1	TRBD1	15	TRBV5-4	-	CASSLAGSGGTEAFF	TGTGCCAGCAGCTTGGCCGGGTCAGGGGGCACTGAAGCTTTCTTT
TRBJ1-5	-	13	TRBV10-1	-	CASSAGSNQPQHF	TGCGCCAGCAGTGCAGGGAGCAATCAGCCCCAGCATTTT
TRBJ1-1	-	14	TRBV5-1	-	CASSLQWRNTEAFF	TGCGCCAGCAGCTTGCAGTGGCGGAACACTGAAGCTTTCTTT
TRBJ1-2	-	14	TRBV28	-	CASKFGLQVGGYTF	TGTGCCAGCAAATTCGGGCTCCAGGTAGGAGGCTACACCTTC
TRBJ2-1	TRBD1	13	TRBV9	-	CASSPNRGDEQFF	TGTGCCAGCAGCCCAAACAGGGGCGATGAGCAGTTCTTC